This T cell receptor (beta chain) was observed in a study of blood T cell repertoires in COVID-19. Overall study: Sample material is recorded as cDNA or gDNA derived from T cells, B-cell-depleted T cells, or PBMCs.

Per the original methods: Amplified reference gene primers provided the basis for estimating nucleated cell counts. The repertoire was sequenced with immunoSEQ multiplex PCR; TCRdb's copy has only in-frame clones and lacks some. V and J calls and clone size are copied from that table; D and trimming were computed from the DNA. The data contain approximately 140,000 clones, over 65% of them singletons. The CDR3 is 12 residues long. V lost 6 bases and J lost 7; bases outside the gene matches: 3. The germline V gene encodes CDR1 SNHLY and CDR2 FYNNEI. This TCR came from a middle-aged man with acute or convalescent COVID-19. The rearrangement uses TRBV2 and TRBJ2-1, with 7 bases aligning to TRBD2. Sequencing was performed on peripheral blood. The CDR3 spells CASRLAENEQFF. CDR3 sequence (DNA): TGTGCCAGCAGGCTAGCGGAAAATGAGCAGTTCTTC.